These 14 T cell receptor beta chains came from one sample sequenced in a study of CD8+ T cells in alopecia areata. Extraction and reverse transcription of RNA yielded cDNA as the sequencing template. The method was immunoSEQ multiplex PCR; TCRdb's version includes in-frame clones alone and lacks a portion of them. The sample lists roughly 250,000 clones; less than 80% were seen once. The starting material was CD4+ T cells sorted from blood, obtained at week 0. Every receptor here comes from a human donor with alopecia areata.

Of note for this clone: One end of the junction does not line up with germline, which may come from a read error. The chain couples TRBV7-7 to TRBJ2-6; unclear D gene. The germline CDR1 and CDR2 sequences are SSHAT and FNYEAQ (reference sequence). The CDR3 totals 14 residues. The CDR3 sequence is CASSPSAGANVLTF. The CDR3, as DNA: TGTGCTAGCAGCCCCTCGGCCGGGGCCAACGTCCTGACTTTC.

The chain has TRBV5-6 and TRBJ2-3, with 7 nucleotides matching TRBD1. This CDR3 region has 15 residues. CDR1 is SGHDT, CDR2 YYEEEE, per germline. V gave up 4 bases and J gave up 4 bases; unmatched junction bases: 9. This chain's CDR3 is CASSERGLMADTQYF. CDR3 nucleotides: TGTGCCAGCAGCGAAAGGGGGCTTATGGCAGATACGCAGTATTTT.

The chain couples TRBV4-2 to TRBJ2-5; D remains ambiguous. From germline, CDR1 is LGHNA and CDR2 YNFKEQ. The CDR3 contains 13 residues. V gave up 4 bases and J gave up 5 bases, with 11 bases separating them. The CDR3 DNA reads TGTGCCAGCAGCCCCAGTCGTGGGGAGACCCAGTACTTC. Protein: CASSPSRGETQYF.

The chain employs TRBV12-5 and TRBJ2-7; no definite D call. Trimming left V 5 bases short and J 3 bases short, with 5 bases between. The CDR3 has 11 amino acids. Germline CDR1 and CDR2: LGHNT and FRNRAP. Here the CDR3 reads CASGPDYEQYF. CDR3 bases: TGTGCTAGTGGTCCCGACTACGAGCAGTACTTC.

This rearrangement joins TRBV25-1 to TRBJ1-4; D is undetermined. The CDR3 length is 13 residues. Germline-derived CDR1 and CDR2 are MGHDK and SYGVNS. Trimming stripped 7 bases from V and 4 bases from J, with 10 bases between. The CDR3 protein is CASKAVLNEKLFF. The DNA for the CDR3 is TGTGCCAGCAAGGCAGTGCTTAATGAAAAACTGTTTTTT. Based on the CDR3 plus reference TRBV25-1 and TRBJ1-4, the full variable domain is EADIYQTPRYLVIGTGKKITLECSQTMGHDKMYWYQQDPGMELHLIHYSYGVNSTEKGDLSSESTVSRIRTEHFPLTLESARPSHTSQYLCASKAVLNEKLFFGSGTQLSVL.

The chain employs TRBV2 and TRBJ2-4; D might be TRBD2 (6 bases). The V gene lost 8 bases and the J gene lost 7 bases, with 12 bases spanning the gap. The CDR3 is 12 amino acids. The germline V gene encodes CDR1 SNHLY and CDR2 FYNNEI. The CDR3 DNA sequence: TGTGCCAGCGGGGGACTCAGCAACATTCAGTACTTC. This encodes CASGGLSNIQYF.

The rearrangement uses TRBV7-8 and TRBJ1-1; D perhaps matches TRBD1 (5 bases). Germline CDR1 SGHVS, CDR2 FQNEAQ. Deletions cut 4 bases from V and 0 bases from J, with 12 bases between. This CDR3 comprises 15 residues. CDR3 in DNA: TGTGCCAGCAGCTCCAGGGTCCGGATGAACACTGAAGCTTTCTTT. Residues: CASSSRVRMNTEAFF.

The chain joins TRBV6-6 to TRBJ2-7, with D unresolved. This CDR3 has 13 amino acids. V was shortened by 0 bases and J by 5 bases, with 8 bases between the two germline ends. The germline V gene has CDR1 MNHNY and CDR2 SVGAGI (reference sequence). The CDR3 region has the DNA TGTGCCAGCAGTTACTCCGGATGGAACGAGCAGTACTTC. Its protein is CASSYSGWNEQYF.

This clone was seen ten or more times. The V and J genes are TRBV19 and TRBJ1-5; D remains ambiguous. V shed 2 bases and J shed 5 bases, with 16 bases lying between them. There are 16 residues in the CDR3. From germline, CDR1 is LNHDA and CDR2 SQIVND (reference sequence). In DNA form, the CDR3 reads TGTGCCAGTAGTATACACCAGATTGCCGGTGATCAGCCCCAGCATTTT. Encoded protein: CASSIHQIAGDQPQHF. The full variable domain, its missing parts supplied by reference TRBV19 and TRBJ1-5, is DGGITQSPKYLFRKEGQNVTLSCEQNLNHDAMYWYRQDPGQGLRLIYYSQIVNDFQKGDIAEGYSVSREKKESFPLTVTSAQKNPTAFYLCASSIHQIAGDQPQHFGDGTRLSIL.

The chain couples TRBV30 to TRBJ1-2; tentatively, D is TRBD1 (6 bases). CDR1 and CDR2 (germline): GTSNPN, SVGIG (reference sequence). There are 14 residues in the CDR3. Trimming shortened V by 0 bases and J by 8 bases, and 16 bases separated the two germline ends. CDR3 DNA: TGTGCCTGGAGTGTAAGGGGGGGCGCGACAGGCTACACCTTC. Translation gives CAWSVRGGATGYTF.

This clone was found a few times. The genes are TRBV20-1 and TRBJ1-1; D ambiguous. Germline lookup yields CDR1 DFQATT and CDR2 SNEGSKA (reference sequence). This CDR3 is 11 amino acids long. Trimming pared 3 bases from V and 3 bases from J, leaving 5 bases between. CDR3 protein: CSASWDTEAFF. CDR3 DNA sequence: TGCAGTGCTAGTTGGGACACTGAAGCTTTCTTT.

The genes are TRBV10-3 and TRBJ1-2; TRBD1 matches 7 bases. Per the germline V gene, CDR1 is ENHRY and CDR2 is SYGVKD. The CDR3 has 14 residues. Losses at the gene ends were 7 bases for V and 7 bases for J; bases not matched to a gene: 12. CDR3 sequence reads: CAIIGQDGIGGYTF. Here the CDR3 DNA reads TGTGCCATCATCGGACAGGACGGGATCGGTGGCTACACCTTC.

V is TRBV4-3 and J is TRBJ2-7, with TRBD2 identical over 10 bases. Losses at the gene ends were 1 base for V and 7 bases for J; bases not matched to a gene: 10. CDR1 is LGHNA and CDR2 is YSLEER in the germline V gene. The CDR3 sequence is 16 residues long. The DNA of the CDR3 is TGCGCCAGCAGCCAAGGCCTAGCGGGGGCTGGCCGGGAGCAGTACTTC. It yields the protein CASSQGLAGAGREQYF.

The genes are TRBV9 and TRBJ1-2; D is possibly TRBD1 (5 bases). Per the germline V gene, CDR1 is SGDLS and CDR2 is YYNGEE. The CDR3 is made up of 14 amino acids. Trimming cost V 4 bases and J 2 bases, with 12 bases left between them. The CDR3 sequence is CASSQLTANYGYTF. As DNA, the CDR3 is TGTGCCAGCAGCCAATTGACAGCGAACTATGGCTACACCTTC.